This T cell receptor beta chain was identified during a study of beta chain features in type 1 diabetes. Study-level information: Analysis included more than 90 million sorted cells drawn from all samples. Findings of the study overall: Shorter TCRB CDR3s, moderately but significantly so, marked every one of the four CD4+ subsets in Type 1 diabetes patients. More deletions and fewer insertions at VDJ junctions were seen in type 1 diabetes patients.

Expressed TCRB transcripts were sequenced, since all the RNA that had been isolated was reverse transcribed. Method: immunoSEQ multiplex PCR; TCRdb's copy keeps in-frame clones and lacks some. The table shows a few hundred thousand clones, with around 16% occurring only once. Sorted cells reached over 95% purity in every population. Regarding this clone: Its antigen is unknown.

The source material was naive CD4+ T cells from blood. The sequence derives from a man aged 25-45 years with type 1 diabetes.

In nucleotides, the CDR3 is TGTGCCATCAGTGAGTCACCGGGACTAGCGGGAGGAAGAGCAGATACGCAGTATTTT. This translates into CAISESPGLAGGRADTQYF. The rearrangement links TRBV10-3 to TRBJ2-3; 15 bases match TRBD2. The germline V gene has CDR1 ENHRY and CDR2 SYGVKD. V shed 0 bases and J 4 bases; nucleotides not matched to a gene: 8. The CDR3 has 19 amino acids.